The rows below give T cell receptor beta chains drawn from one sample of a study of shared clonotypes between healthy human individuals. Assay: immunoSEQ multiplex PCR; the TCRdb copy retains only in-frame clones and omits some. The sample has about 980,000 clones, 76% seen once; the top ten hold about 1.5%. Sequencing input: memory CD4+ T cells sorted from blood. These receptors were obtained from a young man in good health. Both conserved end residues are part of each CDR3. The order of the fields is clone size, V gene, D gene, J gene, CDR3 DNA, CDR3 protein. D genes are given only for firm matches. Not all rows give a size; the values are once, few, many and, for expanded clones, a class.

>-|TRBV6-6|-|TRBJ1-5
TGTGCCAGCAGCCCGGGGACGGGGGTCAATCAGCCCCAGCATTTT
CASSPGTGVNQPQHF
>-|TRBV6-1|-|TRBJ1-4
TGTGCCAGCAGTGCCCCCGGGTCCAGTGAAAAACTGTTTTTT
CASSAPGSSEKLFF
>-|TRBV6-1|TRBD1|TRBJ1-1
TGTGCCAGCAGCGCGACAGGGTTGAACACTGAAGCTTTCTTT
CASSATGLNTEAFF
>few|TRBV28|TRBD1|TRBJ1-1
TGTGCCAGCACCTCGACAGGGCGTGCCACTGAAGCTTTCTTT
CASTSTGRATEAFF
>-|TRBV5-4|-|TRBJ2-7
TGTGCCAGCAGCTTGGAACAAGGCCGCTCCCACGAGCAGTACTTC
CASSLEQGRSHEQYF
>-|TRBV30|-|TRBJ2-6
TGTGCCTGGAGTGTTGGTAGTGGGGCCAACGTCCTGACTTTC
CAWSVGSGANVLTF
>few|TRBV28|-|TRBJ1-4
TGTGCCAGCAGTCTTCGTGTGGGACACGTGTTTTTT
CASSLRVGHVFF
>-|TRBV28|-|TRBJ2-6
TGTGCCAGCAGTTTAACGCTTCCAGGGGCTGGGGCCAACGTCCTGACTTTC
CASSLTLPGAGANVLTF
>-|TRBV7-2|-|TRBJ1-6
TGTGCCAGCAGCTCCCCTGGGGGGTGGGGACCCCTCCACTTT
CASSSPGGWGPLHF
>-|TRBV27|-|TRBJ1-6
TGTGCCAGCAGTTTAATGTCCCTCGGTAATTCACCCCTCCACTTT
CASSLMSLGNSPLHF
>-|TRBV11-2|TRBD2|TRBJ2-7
TGTGCCAGCAGCCCTGGACTAGCGGGAGGGACCTCCTACGAGCAGTACTTC
CASSPGLAGGTSYEQYF
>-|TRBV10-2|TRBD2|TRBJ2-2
TGCGCCAGCAGTGAGTCGTTTCGGACTAGCGGCGCGAACACCGGGGAGCTGTTTTTT
CASSESFRTSGANTGELFF
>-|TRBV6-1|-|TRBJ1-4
TGTGCCAGCAGTTCAGGGCCCTATGAAAAACTGTTTTTT
CASSSGPYEKLFF
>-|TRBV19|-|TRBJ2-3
TGTGCCAGTAGTTTCCAGAGAGGAGATACGCAGTATTTT
CASSFQRGDTQYF
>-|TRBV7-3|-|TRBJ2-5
TGTGCCAGCAGCTTTGGAGGGGGAGACCAAGAGACCCAGTACTTC
CASSFGGGDQETQYF
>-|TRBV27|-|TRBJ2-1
TGTGCCAGCACAGCCTACAATGAGCAGTTCTTC
CASTAYNEQFF
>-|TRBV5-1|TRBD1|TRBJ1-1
TGCGCCAGCAGCATTACAGGGGGCGGAGTGAACACTGAAGCTTTCTTT
CASSITGGGVNTEAFF
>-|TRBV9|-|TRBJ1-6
TGTGCCAGCCCACCACCGGGGGGAAAGGCAGGGATGGACGGCTCCTATAATTCACCCCTCCACTTT
CASPPPGGKAGMDGSYNSPLHF
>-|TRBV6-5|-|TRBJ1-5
TGTGCCAGCAGAATCGGATGGAATCAGCCCCAGCATTTT
CASRIGWNQPQHF
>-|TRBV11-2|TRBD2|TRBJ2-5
TGTGCCAGCAGCCCAACGAGAGCGGGGGGCGGGGAGACCCAGTACTTC
CASSPTRAGGGETQYF
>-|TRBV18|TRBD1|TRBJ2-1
TGTGCCAGCTCAACCGGGACAGGGAACTACAATGAGCAGTTCTTC
CASSTGTGNYNEQFF
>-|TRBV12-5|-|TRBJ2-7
TGTGCTAGTGGTTTGGGGGGACCTTCCTACGAGCAGTACTTC
CASGLGGPSYEQYF
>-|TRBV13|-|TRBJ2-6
TGTGCCAGCAGTTCCCCCTCCGGGGTAATCTCTGGGGCCAACGTCCTGACTTTC
CASSSPSGVISGANVLTF
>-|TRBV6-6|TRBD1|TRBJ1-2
TGTGCCAGCAGTTTTACAGGGGGCGCGTACTATGGCTACACCTTC
CASSFTGGAYYGYTF
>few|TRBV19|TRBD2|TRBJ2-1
TGTGCCACCCGACTAGCGCCCAACAATGAGCAGTTCTTC
CATRLAPNNEQFF
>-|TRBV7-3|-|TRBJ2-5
TGTGCCAGCAGCCCCCAGGGGACGGGTCAAGAGACCCAGTACTTC
CASSPQGTGQETQYF
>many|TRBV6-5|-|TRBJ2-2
TGTGCCAGCAGACCGGAATCTAGGGGGGAGCTGTTTTTT
CASRPESRGELFF
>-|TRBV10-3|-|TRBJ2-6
TGTGCCATCAGTGTGGCGGGCCCTCGGGCCAACGTCCTGACTTTC
CAISVAGPRANVLTF
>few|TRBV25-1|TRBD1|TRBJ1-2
TGTGCCAGCAGACAGGGGGAGGACTATGGCTACACCTTC
CASRQGEDYGYTF
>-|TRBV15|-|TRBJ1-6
TGTGCCACCAGCAGTAAACAGGGCCGGCCCCTCCACTTT
CATSSKQGRPLHF
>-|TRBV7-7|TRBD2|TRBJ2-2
TGTGCTAGCCTTCGGACTAGACTAAGTGGGGAGCTGTTTTTT
CASLRTRLSGELFF
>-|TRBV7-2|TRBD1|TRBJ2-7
TGTGCCAGCAGCTTCGGACAGGGGGGGACCTACGAGCAGTACTTC
CASSFGQGGTYEQYF
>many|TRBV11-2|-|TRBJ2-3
TGTGCCAGCAGCTTAGGAGCGTCGGATACGCAGTATTTT
CASSLGASDTQYF
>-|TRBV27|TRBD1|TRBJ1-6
TGTGCCAGCGCCAATTCAGGGGGTTTATCACCCCTCCACTTT
CASANSGGLSPLHF
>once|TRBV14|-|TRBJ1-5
TGTGCCAGCAGCCGCCCAAGCCTTGGCAATCAGCCCCAGCATTTT
CASSRPSLGNQPQHF
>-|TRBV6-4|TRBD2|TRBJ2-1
TGTGCCAGCAGTTTCAGCGGGGGGAAGGGGAATGAGCAGTTCTTC
CASSFSGGKGNEQFF
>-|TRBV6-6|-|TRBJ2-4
TGTGCCAGCAGTCAAAACGACCAAAACATTCAGTACTTC
CASSQNDQNIQYF
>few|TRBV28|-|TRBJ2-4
TGTGCCAGCAGTTTAGGTGGACAGAGAAACATTCAGTACTTC
CASSLGGQRNIQYF
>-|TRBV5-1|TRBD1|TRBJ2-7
TGCGCCAGCAGCTTTCGGACAGGGGCATCCTACGAGCAGTACTTC
CASSFRTGASYEQYF
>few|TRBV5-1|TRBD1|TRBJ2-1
TGCGCCAGCAGCGCTCCGACAGGGGGCGCGACCCCTGAGCAGTTCTTC
CASSAPTGGATPEQFF